This T cell receptor (beta chain) was obtained from a study of cytomegalovirus exposure and HLA in healthy donors. General study findings and limits: V- and J-gene trimming in TCR beta was tied to a missense DCLRE1C variant by an analysis performed later. Among TCR beta chains, those listed as cytomegalovirus-associated numbered some 160. Based on reports, TCR beta sequences accurately predicted HLA-A and HLA-B alleles for most subjects.

On this clone itself: Its antigen is still unknown.

The CDR3 has 17 residues. Germline assignment: CDR1 SGHDT and CDR2 YYEEEE. With V trimmed by 5 bases and J by 0 bases, 9 bases remained unmatched. The PCR had 60 Vbeta and 13 Jbeta primers. Repertoires were generated with immunoSEQ multiplex PCR, while TCRdb's copy carries only in-frame clones and drops some. The sample holds 90,000 to 150,000 clones, 70% to 80% seen once. The V call is TRBV5-6, the J call TRBJ1-3; 9 nucleotides line up with TRBD1. This TCR derives from a female donor in good health and CMV-seronegative. Sequencing was done on a sample of PBMCs. This CDR3 is CASRTRDRALSGNTIYF. In nucleotides, the CDR3 is TGTGCCAGCAGGACCCGGGACAGGGCCCTCTCTGGAAACACCATATATTTT.